This record concerns one T cell receptor beta chain sequence. No antigen is known for it. Per-base quality was not reported, and no clone a single base away is much larger than it. The record originates from a study of blood T cell repertoires in COVID-19 (dated by TCRdb to 2020 to 2022). As for the study more broadly: Samples from collaborators originated in the United States, Italy and Spain and spanned both the acute and convalescent phases of COVID-19. The prospective study material was composed of cDNA or gDNA derived from T cells, B-cell-depleted T cells, or PBMCs. Subjects who had been exposed to COVID-19, were actively infected with it, or had recovered from it provided the deeply sampled blood TCRbeta repertoires that made up the dataset. The repertoires were made available in a free public database intended to serve as a resource for research on the immune response to SARS-CoV-2. Samples were obtained from the ongoing ImmuneRACE study (first 160 participants) and from 1,254 subjects provided by 6 global collaborators. The sample metadata nearly always contained a de-identified subject ID, COVID-19 status, age in years and sex. HLA class I and class II types, where available, came from metadata supplied by the sample provider rather than from assay-based typing. What the study reported, not specific to this receptor: The amount of clinical and demographic metadata varied by source and participant and was provided uncurated.

The CDR3, cysteine through phenylalanine, is 15 amino acids long. The DNA shown is the 45-base CDR3, in frame from base 1. The germline V and J ends show losses of 1 base and 0 bases respectively, and no gene match explains 0 bases of the junction. CDR1 and CDR2 are drawn from the germline V gene (reference sequence): SGHNT, YYREEE. TCRbeta CDR3 regions were amplified from genomic DNA using the immunoSEQ Assay, a bias-controlled multiplex PCR. Turning to the authors' computational methods: Nucleated cell counts per sample were estimated from amplification of reference gene primers within the assay. Sequence reads were collapsed and filtered to measure the absolute abundance of every unique TCRbeta CDR3 rearrangement. For each sample, productive Simpson clonality was calculated as the square root of Simpson's diversity index across productive rearrangements. TCRdb took this table from immuneACCESS and kept in-frame rearrangements with V and J called. Such tables lack part of the clones; where checked against another copy, unresolved V genes explain under half of the gap, and the rest is unexplained. The D gene and trimming were derived from the DNA, and the V and J assignments and clone size from that table. This sample holds about 140,000 clones; just under 90% were observed only once. The biggest ten clones account for roughly 4% of the sample.

The collaborating institutions used their own protocols to collect whole blood in K2EDTA tubes. For TCRbeta analysis, collaborators shipped samples as frozen whole blood, isolated PBMCs, or DNA extracted from either of those sample types. Specimen: peripheral blood. This clonotype originated in a woman in her forties with acute or convalescent COVID-19. This chain joins TRBV5-4 to TRBJ2-3; the junction holds 9 bases that match TRBD2. This receptor has the CDR3 CASSLTSGSTDTQYF. The DNA is as follows: TGTGCCAGCAGCTTGACTAGCGGGAGCACAGATACGCAGTATTTT. Where the CDR3 stops, the reference TRBV5-4 and TRBJ2-3 genes take over; the full variable domain is ETGVTQSPTHLIKTRGQQVTLRCSSQSGHNTVSWYQQALGQGPQFIFQYYREEENGRGNFPPRFSGLQFPNYSSELNVNALELDDSALYLCASSLTSGSTDTQYFGPGTRLTVL.